This T cell receptor (beta chain) was recorded in a study of T-cell memory formation after mild COVID-19. Trimming shortened V by 2 bases and J by 2 bases, and 16 bases separated the two germline ends. CDR3 length: 16 residues. From germline, CDR1 is DFQATT and CDR2 SNEGSKA (reference sequence). Each CDR3 protein gets one entry after TCRdb re-called the 5' RACE reads with MiXCR. The sample yields about 320,000 distinct CDR3 sequences, about 13% seen once. V gene TRBV20-1 combines with J gene TRBJ2-1, with a possible D match to TRBD2 (7 bases). Sequenced material: PBMCs or a T cell subset sorted from them (not recorded which). This clonotype originated in a young man who had mild COVID-19 (a few samples of this study predate the infection). Cell type and time point are not known. The CDR3 protein is CSARMGGGLTYNEQFF. The CDR3 nucleotides are TGCAGTGCTAGAATGGGGGGGGGCTTGACCTACAATGAGCAGTTCTTC.